Included here is one T cell receptor (beta chain) sequence, with context. The CDR3 extends over 11 amino acids. After removal of 5 bases from V and 10 bases from J, the junction contained 4 bases not matched to a gene. Germline assignment: CDR1 MDHEN and CDR2 SYDVKM. Clones were sequenced by immunoSEQ multiplex PCR, and TCRdb holds only the in-frame ones, with some missing. The sample holds more than 400,000 clones, 90% seen once. The sample belongs to a study of blood T cell repertoires in COVID-19. V usage is TRBV28 and J usage is TRBJ1-1; 7 positions match TRBD1. The specimen sequenced was PBMCs or T cells enriched from blood (not recorded which). This TCR came from a man younger than 35 who had recovered from COVID-19. The CDR3: CASSEDRRAFF. Written as DNA, the CDR3 is TGTGCCAGCAGTGAGGACAGGAGAGCTTTCTTT.